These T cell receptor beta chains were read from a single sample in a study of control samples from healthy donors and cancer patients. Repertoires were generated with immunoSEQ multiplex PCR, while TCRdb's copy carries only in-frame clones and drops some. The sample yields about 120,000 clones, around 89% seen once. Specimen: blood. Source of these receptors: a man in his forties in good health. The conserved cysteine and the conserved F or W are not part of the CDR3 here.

cdr3_aa: ASRRGLQGEKLF; v_call: TRBV6-5; j_call: TRBJ1-4
cdr3_aa: ASAGGQGTDTQY; v_call: TRBV18; j_call: TRBJ2-3
cdr3_aa: ASSISGKSPLH; v_call: TRBV11-3; j_call: TRBJ1-6
cdr3_aa: SVERGQNYGYT; v_call: TRBV29-1; j_call: TRBJ1-2
cdr3_aa: ASTLSGGAVPGELF; v_call: TRBV5-1; j_call: TRBJ2-2
cdr3_aa: SARAGTGQESQY; v_call: TRBV29-1; j_call: TRBJ2-5
cdr3_aa: ASSRTSGAGTGELF; v_call: TRBV27; j_call: TRBJ2-2
cdr3_aa: ASSRASGGAGRGEQF; v_call: TRBV4-1; j_call: TRBJ2-1
cdr3_aa: ASSLARDSRKVGNTIY; v_call: TRBV7-6; j_call: TRBJ1-3
cdr3_aa: ASSQAPGTGTYEQY; v_call: TRBV4-1; j_call: TRBJ2-7
cdr3_aa: ASTVAAYQPQH; v_call: TRBV19; j_call: TRBJ1-5
cdr3_aa: ASSPTSGGSYEQY; v_call: TRBV2; j_call: TRBJ2-7
cdr3_aa: ASSLLEATYEQY; v_call: TRBV7-9; j_call: TRBJ2-7
cdr3_aa: ASIGTGVSPLH; v_call: TRBV2; j_call: TRBJ1-6
cdr3_aa: ASSPGQPGATIY; v_call: TRBV5-1; j_call: TRBJ1-3
cdr3_aa: ATSTDIHQPQH; v_call: TRBV15; j_call: TRBJ1-5
cdr3_aa: ASSPQGNTEAF; v_call: TRBV7-8; j_call: TRBJ1-1
cdr3_aa: ASSLDNEQF; v_call: TRBV5-5; j_call: TRBJ2-1
cdr3_aa: ASTGNTGELF; v_call: TRBV9; j_call: TRBJ2-2
cdr3_aa: ASSRDVGDRGYT; v_call: TRBV7-3; j_call: TRBJ1-2
cdr3_aa: ASSVDQYNSPLH; v_call: TRBV9; j_call: TRBJ1-6
cdr3_aa: ASSPGATNEKLF; v_call: TRBV4-1; j_call: TRBJ1-4
cdr3_aa: AIRGDRGHEQY; v_call: TRBV10-3; j_call: TRBJ2-7
cdr3_aa: ATSDTGQHSYEQY; v_call: TRBV24-1; j_call: TRBJ2-7
cdr3_aa: ASSQSAGEPNTQY; v_call: TRBV4-3; j_call: TRBJ2-3
cdr3_aa: ASSSGNHGSEQY; v_call: TRBV19; j_call: TRBJ2-7
cdr3_aa: AWSSLLGSLH; v_call: TRBV30; j_call: TRBJ1-6
cdr3_aa: ASSLARADQPQH; v_call: TRBV11-2; j_call: TRBJ1-5
cdr3_aa: ASSPGSSGANVLT; v_call: TRBV6-5; j_call: TRBJ2-6
cdr3_aa: ASSPPTGTYGYT; v_call: TRBV18; j_call: TRBJ1-2
cdr3_aa: ASSGRRGTTPGNEQF; v_call: TRBV6-1; j_call: TRBJ2-1
cdr3_aa: ASRREQGYGYT; v_call: TRBV27; j_call: TRBJ1-2
cdr3_aa: ASSQDVQGYGYT; v_call: TRBV3-1/TRBV3-2; j_call: TRBJ1-2
cdr3_aa: ASSQPQGRPNSPLH; v_call: TRBV3-1/TRBV3-2; j_call: TRBJ1-6
cdr3_aa: ASSLLRLRVRANTEAF; v_call: TRBV28; j_call: TRBJ1-1
cdr3_aa: ASSSRGLEGTDTQY; v_call: TRBV5-1; j_call: TRBJ2-3
cdr3_aa: SARTGNTIY; v_call: TRBV20-1; j_call: TRBJ1-3
cdr3_aa: ASSTGQGLRSSPLH; v_call: TRBV7-8; j_call: TRBJ1-6
cdr3_aa: ASSILQGVGYGYT; v_call: TRBV28; j_call: TRBJ1-2
cdr3_aa: ASSQGTEAF; v_call: TRBV6-2/TRBV6-3; j_call: TRBJ1-1
cdr3_aa: ASSPRGPTDTQY; v_call: TRBV5-4; j_call: TRBJ2-3
cdr3_aa: ASSLAAVGGRANVLT; v_call: TRBV7-2; j_call: TRBJ2-6
cdr3_aa: ASSVVPGPNYGYT; v_call: TRBV9; j_call: TRBJ1-2
cdr3_aa: ASSLDRGGGYT; v_call: TRBV7-3; j_call: TRBJ1-2
cdr3_aa: ASTPEWGGELF; v_call: TRBV19; j_call: TRBJ2-2
cdr3_aa: ASSFDLYTGELF; v_call: TRBV7-2; j_call: TRBJ2-2
cdr3_aa: AISESGGGQPQH; v_call: TRBV10-3; j_call: TRBJ1-5
cdr3_aa: ASSSGSQETQY; v_call: TRBV7-2; j_call: TRBJ2-5
cdr3_aa: ASSLSTGGYEQY; v_call: TRBV27; j_call: TRBJ2-7
cdr3_aa: ASSFRGADNSPLH; v_call: TRBV13; j_call: TRBJ1-6